A single T cell receptor (beta chain) is shown here with its context. This sample is part of a study of blood T cell repertoires in COVID-19. About the research overall: COVID-19 samples, acute and convalescent, were from the United States, Italy and Spain. Nucleic acid was either cDNA or gDNA, and it came from T cells, B-cell-depleted T cells, or PBMCs.

Study processing details: Scientists estimated how many nucleated cells there were by amplifying reference gene primers. Sequenced by immunoSEQ multiplex PCR; TCRdb stores in-frame clones only, minus some. The DNA gave D and trimming, while V, J and clone size come from that table. Of 190,000 or so clones listed, around 79% are singletons. The trim removed 1 base at V and 1 base at J, leaving 6 bases unmatched. This CDR3 has 17 amino acids. The germline V gene has CDR1 SGHNT and CDR2 YYREEE (reference sequence). The chain is built from TRBV5-4 and TRBJ2-2; TRBD2 matches 8 bases. The source material was peripheral blood. This TCR derives from a man in his fifties who had recovered from COVID-19. CDR3 region: CASSLLAGLGNTGELFF. DNA for the CDR3: TGTGCCAGCAGCTTGTTAGCGGGATTGGGGAACACCGGGGAGCTGTTTTTT.